A single sample is the source of the 31 T cell receptor beta chains below, sequenced in a study of Ad26.COV2.S vaccination and SARS-CoV-2 variants. Treatment given: around 19 received Ad26.COV2.S at low or high dose, single or two shots; 5 received placebo; per-sample allocation not given. Day 63 after the first vaccine or placebo injection was the time point for sampling. The table came from immunoSEQ multiplex PCR; TCRdb's copy has only in-frame clones and leaves some out. The repertoire holds around 300,000 clones, with 90% as singletons. The sequencing here drew on peripheral blood, taken in a trial of Ad26.COV2.S vaccine versus placebo. The receptors were gathered from a person between 18 and 65 years old who received the Ad26.COV2.S COVID-19 vaccine or a placebo.

The chain carries TRBV5-1 and TRBJ2-3, with a possible D match to TRBD2 (6 bases). Looked up from germline, CDR1 is SGHRS and CDR2 is YFSETQ. Trimming left V 1 base short and J 6 bases short, with 21 bases between. The CDR3 sequence is 17 residues long. CDR3 loop: CASSLHAGRPKGDTQYF. The DNA for the CDR3 is TGCGCCAGCAGCTTGCACGCGGGACGACCGAAGGGGGATACGCAGTATTTT.

The V gene is TRBV6-5, the J gene TRBJ2-7, with D perhaps TRBD1 (5 bases). The CDR3 sequence is 13 residues long. Per the germline V gene, CDR1 is MNHEY and CDR2 is SVGAGI. V was trimmed by 2 bases and J by 2 bases, leaving 7 bases between them. The CDR3 DNA reads TGTGCCAGCAGTTACGGGGCCCCCTACGAGCAGTACTTC. Translation gives CASSYGAPYEQYF.

The genes are TRBV7-9 and TRBJ1-1; D call uncertain. With 6 bases removed from V and 5 bases from J, the gap between germline ends came to 16 bases. Germline-derived CDR1 and CDR2 are SEHNR and FQNEAQ (reference sequence). The length of the CDR3 is 14 residues. The chain's CDR3 is CASSPLSSLTEAFF. The DNA for the CDR3 is TGTGCCAGCAGTCCTTTGAGTTCGTTGACTGAAGCTTTCTTT. The whole variable domain, filled in from reference TRBV7-9 and TRBJ1-1, reads DTGVSQNPRHKITKRGQNVTFRCDPISEHNRLYWYRQTLGQGPEFLTYFQNEAQLEKSRLLSDRFSAERPKGSFSTLEIQRTEQGDSAMYLCASSPLSSLTEAFFGQGTRLTVV.

This chain links TRBV11-3 with TRBJ2-7; TRBD1 matches 10 bases. The CDR3 runs 14 residues. Looked up from germline, CDR1 is SGHNT and CDR2 is YENEEA. J lost 6 bases, V lost 1 base, and 3 bases had no gene match. In DNA, the CDR3 is TGTGCCAGCAGCTTAGGGACAGGGGGACGCGAGCAGTACTTC. This gives the protein CASSLGTGGREQYF.

CDR3 DNA sequence: TGTGCCAGCAGCTTAGAGCTCGGCCTGCCTGAAGCTTTCTTT. Translating gives CASSLELGLPEAFF. The V and J genes are TRBV7-2 and TRBJ1-1, with D unresolved. The V end lost 1 base, the J end lost 6 bases, and 12 bases lay between the germline ends. Germline assignment: CDR1 SGHTA and CDR2 FQGNSA. The CDR3 extends over 14 amino acids.

In this sample, this clone turned up once. The V and J genes are TRBV4-3 and TRBJ1-4; D is uncertain. CDR3 length equals 14 residues. Between the trimmed V and J ends, which lost 4 bases and 1 base, there was a span of 7 bases. Per the germline V gene, CDR1 is LGHNA and CDR2 is YSLEER. The CDR3: CASSPVGTNEKLFF. For the CDR3, the DNA is TGCGCCAGCAGCCCGGTGGGAACTAATGAAAAACTGTTTTTT.

Points on this clone: Since the CDR3 does not end with the conserved phenylalanine or tryptophan, this likely comes from a read error. Because the CDR3's place on the DNA is in doubt, the DNA is left out and the CDR3 is given as listed by TCRdb. V and J are TRBV7-8 and TRBJ1-2. The CDR3 is 14 amino acids in total, end residues counted. The germline CDR1 and CDR2 sequences are SGHVS and FQNEAQ. The CDR3 here is CASSLGSTGPYQNV.

J is TRBJ1-1 and V is TRBV6-5; D not certain. Germline CDR1 MNHEY, CDR2 SVGAGI. The CDR3 is 14 amino acids. Trimming removed 0 bases from V and 8 bases from J, with 13 bases in between. CDR3 DNA: TGTGCCAGCAGTTACTCGTTGGACGGGCCCGAAGCTTTCTTT. Translation: CASSYSLDGPEAFF.

This chain uses TRBV7-2 with TRBJ2-5, with 9 positions matching TRBD1. The ends lost 5 bases at V and 1 base at J; junction bases unmatched: 8. The CDR3 runs to 16 residues. In germline, CDR1 is SGHTA, CDR2 FQGNSA. The CDR3 protein is CASSLQDRGPQETQYF. CDR3 nucleotides: TGTGCCAGCAGCCTCCAGGACAGGGGTCCCCAAGAGACCCAGTACTTC.

As DNA, the CDR3 is TGTGCCAGCAGCTTAGTAAGGCAGGGCGGACATCAGCCCCAGCATTTT. This codes for CASSLVRQGGHQPQHF. This rearrangement joins TRBV7-2 to TRBJ1-5; a possible D gene is TRBD1 (5 bases). Germline lookup yields CDR1 SGHTA and CDR2 FQGNSA. V gave up 1 base and J gave up 5 bases, with 15 bases separating them. This CDR3 contains 16 residues.

The rearrangement uses TRBV10-3 and TRBJ2-3; D remains unclear. V dropped 6 bases and J dropped 4 bases, with 11 bases sitting between them. This CDR3 contains 13 residues. CDR1 and CDR2 (germline): ENHRY, SYGVKD. CDR3 coding DNA: TGTGCCATCAGGTGGGATGGTGCAGATACGCAGTATTTT. Translating it yields CAIRWDGADTQYF.

The chain combines TRBV4-3 with TRBJ1-1; 7 bases fit TRBD1. The CDR3 sequence is 16 residues long. Germline assignment: CDR1 LGHNA and CDR2 YSLEER. Trimming at V came to 0 bases and at J to 3 bases, leaving 7 bases not matched to a gene. CDR3 DNA: TGCGCCAGCAGCCAAGACCTCCAGGGGGGGGACACTGAAGCTTTCTTT. It is translated as CASSQDLQGGDTEAFF.

This clone was found a few times. The V gene is TRBV6-4, the J gene TRBJ2-3, with TRBD2 matching 8 bases. Per the germline V gene, CDR1 is MRHNA and CDR2 is SNTAGT. The CDR3 runs 14 residues. V lost 5 bases to trimming and J lost 6 bases; unmatched junction nucleotides: 7. CDR3 protein: CASSPGLGSDTQYF. The CDR3 coding sequence is TGTGCCAGCAGTCCGGGACTAGGGTCGGATACGCAGTATTTT.

The rearrangement links TRBV21-1 to TRBJ1-2; the tabulated D call, TRBD1, remains unverified against the DNA. TRBV21-1 is flagged as a pseudogene. CDR3 length: 15 amino acids. CDR3 bases: TGTGCCAGCAGCAGAGGGGATTCAGGGGGCGATGGCTACACCTTC. Translation gives CASSRGDSGGDGYTF.

On this clone itself: This sample also contains other DNA sequences that code for the same CDR3. The CDR3 DNA sequence: TGTGCCAGCAGCTTCCCAGGAGATTATGGCTACACCTTC. Its protein is CASSFPGDYGYTF. This sequence joins TRBV7-9 and TRBJ1-2; the D is unclear. The CDR3 spans 13 residues. V was trimmed by 3 bases and J by 5 bases, leaving 10 bases between them. CDR1 is SEHNR and CDR2 is FQNEAQ in the germline V gene (reference sequence).

This chain connects TRBV10-2 to TRBJ2-1; D gene ambiguous. V lost 0 bases to trimming and J lost 7 bases, with 10 bases between them. This CDR3 spans 14 amino acids. Germline loops: CDR1 WSHSY, CDR2 SAAADI. The CDR3 region has the DNA TGCGCCAGCAGTGAGTCTAAAGGAGAAAATGAGCAGTTCTTC. Its translation is CASSESKGENEQFF.

V and J are TRBV30 and TRBJ1-2; TRBD1 matches at 12 bases. Germline loops: CDR1 GTSNPN, CDR2 SVGIG (reference sequence). J lost 5 bases, V lost 4 bases, and 14 bases had no gene match. The CDR3 covers 17 residues. The CDR3, as DNA: TGTGCCTGGAACCCGTGGGACAGGGGGCTTTTTAGTTATGGCTACACCTTC. It codes for CAWNPWDRGLFSYGYTF.

The chain joins TRBV7-2 to TRBJ1-1; TRBD1 might be the D (5 bases). The CDR3 totals 14 residues. The germline gives CDR1 SGHTA, CDR2 FQGNSA. Trimming stripped 5 bases from V and 3 bases from J, with 13 bases between. The CDR3 nucleotides read TGTGCCAGCAGCACAGTAGGGGCGGACACTGAAGCTTTCTTT. Protein: CASSTVGADTEAFF. The entire variable domain, with the rest obtained from reference TRBV7-2 and TRBJ1-1, is as follows: GAGVSQSPSNKVTEKGKDVELRCDPISGHTALYWYRQSLGQGLEFLIYFQGNSAPDKSGLPSDRFSAERTGGSVSTLTIQRTQQEDSAVYLCASSTVGADTEAFFGQGTRLTVV.

The CDR3 DNA sequence: TGTGCCAGCTTTACGAACACTGAAGCTTTCTTT. It encodes CASFTNTEAFF. This chain uses TRBV2 with TRBJ1-1; D ambiguous. The germline CDR1 and CDR2 sequences are SNHLY and FYNNEI. V was cut by 8 bases and J by 1 base, with 5 bases left in between. CDR3 size: 11 residues.

The rearrangement uses TRBV6-1 and TRBJ2-7; perhaps TRBD2 as D (5 bases). Germline CDR1 is MNHNS and CDR2 is SASEGT. CDR3 size: 14 residues. V was clipped by 0 bases and J by 3 bases, with 9 bases between them. For the CDR3, the DNA is TGTGCCAGCAGTGAAGCAGGTGGGAGCTACGAGCAGTACGTC. This translates into CASSEAGGSYEQYV.

V usage is TRBV5-4 and J usage is TRBJ1-6; D is unclear. V was shortened by 0 bases and J by 0 bases, with 13 bases between the two germline ends. The CDR3 runs 18 residues. CDR1 and CDR2 (germline): SGHNT, YYREEE (reference sequence). The CDR3 protein is CASSLGPSGGSYNSPLHF. CDR3 in DNA: TGTGCCAGCAGCTTGGGGCCGTCGGGAGGCTCCTATAATTCACCCCTCCACTTT.

This clone has only one observation. The chain employs TRBV4-1 and TRBJ1-1; the D is unclear. The CDR3 contains 14 residues. Germline lookup yields CDR1 MGHRA and CDR2 YSYEKL. With 3 bases removed from V and 0 bases from J, the gap between germline ends came to 8 bases. This CDR3 reads CASSQYVMNTEAFF. The DNA for the CDR3 is TGCGCCAGCAGCCAGTACGTAATGAACACTGAAGCTTTCTTT.

DNA of the CDR3: TGTGCCAGCAGCCAAGGGAACACCAACTATGGCTACACCTTC. It encodes CASSQGNTNYGYTF. The rearrangement uses TRBV3-1 (or the pseudogene TRBV3-2) and TRBJ1-2, with D hard to call. Germline CDR1 is LGHDT and CDR2 is YNNKEL (reference sequence). V was clipped by 1 base and J by 2 bases, with 8 bases between them. The CDR3 is made up of 14 amino acids.

This clone was picked up one time. This rearrangement joins TRBV6-5 to TRBJ2-7; 9 bases are a match to TRBD2. Germline CDR1 MNHEY, CDR2 SVGAGI. CDR3 size: 14 residues. J gave up 0 bases and V 7 bases, and 4 bases lay outside the gene matches. CDR3 protein: CASKSSGSSYEQYV. In DNA, the CDR3 is TGTGCCAGCAAAAGTAGCGGGAGCTCCTACGAGCAGTACGTC.

The CDR3 reads CASSLVRQGEAFF. The CDR3 nucleotides read TGTGCCAGCAGCTTGGTCCGACAGGGTGAAGCTTTCTTT. The chain has TRBV5-8 and TRBJ1-1, with TRBD1 matching over 7 bases. V trimming: 0 bases; J trimming: 7 bases; junction bases outside the gene matches: 3. The germline V gene has CDR1 SGHTS and CDR2 YDEGEE. CDR3 length: 13 amino acids. The full variable domain, with the rest looked up from reference TRBV5-8 and TRBJ1-1, is EAGVTQSPTHLIKTRGQQATLRCSPISGHTSVYWYQQALGLGLQFLLWYDEGEERNRGNFPPRFSGRQFPNYSSELNVNALELEDSALYLCASSLVRQGEAFFGQGTRLTVV.

This chain uses TRBV5-4 with TRBJ1-2; possible D gene TRBD1, 5 bases. The germline CDR1 and CDR2 sequences are SGHNT and YYREEE (reference sequence). This CDR3 is built from 14 residues. V lost 4 bases, J lost 7 bases, and 17 bases lay in between. The CDR3 DNA follows: TGTGCCAGCAGCACCTCCGGGGCCTCCTTTGGCTACACCTTC. Protein: CASSTSGASFGYTF. Complete variable domain (other parts from reference TRBV5-4 and TRBJ1-2): ETGVTQSPTHLIKTRGQQVTLRCSSQSGHNTVSWYQQALGQGPQFIFQYYREEENGRGNFPPRFSGLQFPNYSSELNVNALELDDSALYLCASSTSGASFGYTFGSGTRLTVV.

The chain carries TRBV7-9 and TRBJ1-1; D gene ambiguous. The CDR3 extends over 12 amino acids. CDR1 and CDR2 (germline): SEHNR, FQNEAQ (reference sequence). V lost 5 bases to trimming and J lost 7 bases, with 11 bases between them. Here the CDR3 reads CASSKEQSEAFF. The CDR3, as DNA: TGTGCCAGCAGCAAAGAACAGAGTGAAGCTTTCTTT.

V usage is TRBV10-3 and J usage is TRBJ1-2, with TRBD1 as a possible D gene (6 bases). CDR3 length: 15 amino acids. Per the germline V gene, CDR1 is ENHRY and CDR2 is SYGVKD. V lost 4 bases and J lost 1, with 13 bases in between. In nucleotides, the CDR3 is TGTGCCATCAGTGTACAGGGCCCTCTTAACTATGGCTACACCTTC. Amino acid sequence: CAISVQGPLNYGYTF.

The chain couples TRBV10-3 to TRBJ2-1; D perhaps matches TRBD1 (6 bases). CDR1 is ENHRY, CDR2 SYGVKD, per germline. The CDR3 is 14 residues long. V was pared by 5 bases and J by 1 base, with 9 bases between. The DNA of the CDR3 is TGTGCCATCAGTTCACAGGGTTCCTACAATGAGCAGTTCTTC. Encoded protein: CAISSQGSYNEQFF.

This sequence joins TRBV13 and TRBJ2-1; 10 positions agree with TRBD1. This CDR3 contains 14 residues. V was pared by 4 bases and J by 6 bases, with 3 bases of the junction left unmatched. Germline CDR1 and CDR2: PRHDT and FYEKMQ (reference sequence). The CDR3 nucleotides are TGTGCCAGCAGCTCCCGGACAGGGGGCAATGAGCAGTTCTTC. It is translated as CASSSRTGGNEQFF.

The chain uses TRBV6-5 and TRBJ1-2; 7 bases match TRBD1. This CDR3 has 15 amino acids. The J segment lost 4 bases and the V segment lost 6 bases, leaving 11 bases of the junction unmatched. Germline-derived CDR1 and CDR2 are MNHEY and SVGAGI. In nucleotides, the CDR3 is TGTGCCAGCAGAACCTTCGGGGGACAGACCTATGGCTACACCTTC. Translated, it gives CASRTFGGQTYGYTF.